The 4 T cell receptor beta chains presented below share a single source sample, sequenced in a study of blood T cells in healthy people across ages. Using a J-beta primer mix together with a sample-barcoded 5' primer, a second PCR was run for roughly 6 to 12 cycles. TCRdb ran MiXCR on the 5' RACE reads and lists one entry per CDR3 protein. The profile shows about 2 million distinct CDR3 sequences, 49% of them singletons. Material: blood. Receptors were obtained from a woman aged 40 to 50 in good health.

The sample holds a few counts of this clonotype. The V and J genes are TRBV21-1 and TRBJ2-4; TRBD2, as called in the table, went unchecked against the DNA. The J call is in doubt because the DNA end fits TRBJ2-7 better. TRBV21-1 is a pseudogene segment. This CDR3 spans 15 amino acids. Here the CDR3 DNA reads TGTGTCTCGCGGGGGGCTAGCGGACACACCTACGAGCAGTACTTC. Its protein product is CVSRGASGHTYEQYF.

V is TRBV2 and J is TRBJ2-3, with 8 nucleotides matching TRBD2. V lost 6 bases and J lost 2; bases outside the gene matches: 7. The CDR3 length is 15 residues. Germline V gives CDR1 SNHLY, CDR2 FYNNEI. CDR3 bases: TGTGCCAGCAGCCAAAGCGGGAGATTCACAGATACGCAGTATTTT. Translated: CASSQSGRFTDTQYF.

The chain joins TRBV7-2 to TRBJ2-1; 10 nucleotides agree with TRBD1. CDR1 SGHTA and CDR2 FQGNSA come from the germline V gene. V dropped 5 bases and J dropped 6; count of bases not matched to a gene: 10. This CDR3 is built from 16 residues. CDR3 loop: CASSPPGQGRINEQFF. The DNA for the CDR3 is TGTGCCAGCAGCCCGCCGGGACAGGGGAGGATCAATGAGCAGTTCTTC.

J is TRBJ2-7 and V is TRBV14, with a weak D call TRBD1 (7 bases). The V end was cut by 4 bases, the J end by 3 bases, with 13 bases between. The CDR3 loop spans 14 amino acids. Germline CDR1 and CDR2: SGHDN and FVKESK. The CDR3: CASSRRQGLYEQYF. The CDR3 region has the DNA TGTGCCAGCAGCCGTCGACAGGGACTCTACGAGCAGTACTTC.